The 6 T cell receptor beta chains below were found in one sample sequenced in a study of naive and memory T cell subsets. General observations from the study: A few larger clonotypes appeared in naive repertoires, especially CD8, possibly memory cells re-expressing CD45RA.

What these receptors recognize is not known. Both TRBC1 and TRBC2 were covered by a beta constant-region primer of two equimolar oligonucleotides. Ligated cDNA was amplified by four rounds of PCR with nested alpha and beta constant-region primers and SP2. TCRdb processed the UMI-ligation and nested PCR reads anew with MiXCR; each CDR3 protein has one entry. Here the sample spans 150,000 or so distinct CDR3 sequences, roughly 22% being singletons. Sequencing was carried out using naive CD4+ T cells from blood. The receptors stem from a human donor in good health.

In its sample, this clonotype was seen many times. CDR3 DNA sequence: TGCAGCGTTGAAGCTAGCGGGACCTCCTACAATGAGCAGTTCTTC. This codes for CSVEASGTSYNEQFF. The V call is TRBV29-1, the J call TRBJ2-1; the match to TRBD2 covers 9 bases. This CDR3 spans 15 amino acids. Germline V lookup: CDR1 SQVTM, CDR2 ANQGSEA. V gave up 1 base and J gave up 0 bases; unmatched junction bases: 1.

A few counts support this clonotype. The gene calls are TRBV28 and TRBJ2-7; weak D call: TRBD1 (7 bases). The V end was cut by 8 bases, the J end by 7 bases, with 18 bases between. The CDR3 length is 13 residues. Per the germline V gene, CDR1 is MDHEN and CDR2 is SYDVKM. The DNA of the CDR3 is TGTGCCAGCCAGGGGGGAGTGATTGGGGAGCAGTACTTC. Protein product: CASQGGVIGEQYF.

A few counts support this clonotype. This rearrangement joins TRBV28 to TRBJ2-1, with 16 nucleotides matching TRBD2. The CDR3 runs 15 residues. Germline CDR1 and CDR2: MDHEN and SYDVKM. The junction had 5 bases not matched to a gene; V was cut back by 6 bases and J by 9 bases. CDR3 DNA sequence: TGTGCCAGCAGGGGGACTAGCGGGAGGGCTGGTGAGCAGTTCTTC. Protein sequence: CASRGTSGRAGEQFF.

The chain couples TRBV5-4 to TRBJ2-1; 8 nucleotides agree with TRBD1. CDR3 length: 16 residues. Germline CDR1 is SGHNT and CDR2 is YYREEE (reference sequence). Trimming removed 0 bases from V and 3 bases from J; junction bases left unmatched: 5. This CDR3 reads CASSLDVTGVYNEQFF. DNA for the CDR3: TGTGCCAGCAGCTTGGACGTGACAGGGGTCTACAATGAGCAGTTCTTC.

This clonotype was detected a few times. The CDR3 nucleotides are TGCGCCAGCAGCTTGGATGGCAGCACAGATACGCAGTATTTT. Its protein is CASSLDGSTDTQYF. The V call is TRBV5-1, the J call TRBJ2-3; D gene ambiguous. Per germline, CDR1 SGHRS and CDR2 YFSETQ. This CDR3 comprises 14 residues. Deletions cut 0 bases from V and 0 bases from J, with 5 bases between.

This clonotype was seen at least ten times. V is TRBV28 and J is TRBJ2-1; possibly TRBD1 for D (6 bases). CDR1 is MDHEN and CDR2 is SYDVKM in the germline V gene. Trimming left V 2 bases short and J 5 bases short, with 19 bases between. There are 17 residues in the CDR3. CDR3 DNA sequence: TGTGCCAGCAGTTTAGATATCAGGGGTCGAACCAACAATGAGCAGTTCTTC. Translating gives CASSLDIRGRTNNEQFF.